The 23 T cell receptor beta chains reported below all come from one sample, sequenced in a study of cytomegalovirus exposure and HLA in healthy donors. 60 Vbeta and 13 Jbeta primers were used in PCR. TCRdb's table, derived via immunoSEQ multiplex PCR, lists solely in-frame clones and lacks some. The sample lists over 35,000 clones, almost 70% seen once, with approximately 4% in the top ten. Material for sequencing was PBMCs. These receptors were taken from a man aged 40-55 years in good health and CMV-seronegative.

Note on this clone: The same CDR3 can be traced to other DNA sequences in this sample. The rearrangement uses TRBV6-5 and TRBJ2-1; maybe TRBD1 (6 bases). The CDR3 sequence is 13 residues long. Trimming removed 2 bases at V and 7 bases at J, with 9 bases between. Per germline, CDR1 MNHEY and CDR2 SVGAGI. The DNA of the CDR3 is TGTGCCAGCAGTTACCAGGGGCCGAATGAGCAGTTCTTC. It yields the protein CASSYQGPNEQFF.

The chain combines TRBV15 with TRBJ2-2; D gene unclear. V lost 5 bases and J 0 bases, leaving 7 bases between the germline ends. Germline lookup yields CDR1 LNHNV and CDR2 YYDKDF (reference sequence). The CDR3 covers 14 residues. The CDR3 region has the DNA TGTGCCACCAGCGAAGGAGCGAACACCGGGGAGCTGTTTTTT. As protein: CATSEGANTGELFF.

The V and J genes are TRBV14 and TRBJ2-5, with no clear D. CDR1 SGHDN and CDR2 FVKESK come from the germline V gene. The V end lost 5 bases, the J end lost 4 bases, and 11 bases lay between the germline ends. CDR3 length: 13 amino acids. This CDR3 reads CASSLQLRETQYF. Written as DNA, the CDR3 is TGTGCCAGCAGCTTACAGCTCCGAGAGACCCAGTACTTC.

V is TRBV30 and J is TRBJ1-5; 10 nucleotides line up with TRBD1. This CDR3 is 14 amino acids long. V was clipped by 0 bases and J by 5 bases; unmatched bases: 1. The V gene's germline CDR1 is GTSNPN and CDR2 SVGIG (reference sequence). The CDR3 reads CAWSVGTGDQPQHF. For the CDR3, the DNA is TGTGCCTGGAGTGTTGGGACAGGGGATCAGCCCCAGCATTTT.

This clone was counted a few times. CDR3 region: CASSEVLGQGADEQYF. CDR3 coding DNA: TGTGCCAGCAGTGAAGTGTTGGGACAGGGGGCGGACGAGCAGTACTTC. This rearrangement joins TRBV6-1 to TRBJ2-7; 12 nucleotides match TRBD1. V lost 1 base, J lost 5 bases, and 6 bases stayed unmatched. The CDR3 contains 16 residues. Germline lookup yields CDR1 MNHNS and CDR2 SASEGT.

This rearrangement joins TRBV5-4 to TRBJ2-7; the D gene is possibly TRBD2 (6 bases). The V end was cut by 4 bases, the J end by 1 base, with 15 bases between. Germline values: CDR1 SGHNT, CDR2 YYREEE (reference sequence). The CDR3 runs to 15 residues. CDR3 loop: CASSPPGGKSYEQYF. The CDR3 nucleotides are TGTGCCAGCAGCCCTCCGGGCGGGAAATCCTACGAGCAGTACTTC.

This clone has a handful of counts. The J gene is TRBJ2-7, the V gene TRBV7-2, with 13 positions matching TRBD2. Losses at the gene ends were 5 bases for V and 6 bases for J; bases not matched to a gene: 4. The CDR3 covers 14 residues. CDR1 SGHTA and CDR2 FQGNSA come from the germline V gene. As DNA, the CDR3 is TGTGCCAGCAGCCGGACTAGCGGGGGTGGCGAGCAGTACTTC. Protein sequence: CASSRTSGGGEQYF.

This clone appeared a few times. The genes are TRBV30 and TRBJ1-1; D may be TRBD1 (6 bases). Trimming pared 0 bases from V and 7 bases from J, leaving 12 bases between. CDR3 length equals 13 residues. Germline CDR1 and CDR2: GTSNPN and SVGIG (reference sequence). CDR3 nucleotides: TGTGCCTGGAGTGTAGGTCAGGGGTATGAAGCTTTCTTT. Protein product: CAWSVGQGYEAFF.

A single count supports this clone. J is TRBJ2-3 and V is TRBV25-1; D remains ambiguous. Trimming left V 5 bases short and J 2 bases short, with 8 bases between. Germline CDR1 reads MGHDK; CDR2 reads SYGVNS. The CDR3 contains 13 residues. The CDR3, as DNA: TGTGCCAGCAGTTCACAATACACAGATACGCAGTATTTT. It translates to CASSSQYTDTQYF.

The CDR3 spells CASSLMAGGPDTQYF. In DNA form, the CDR3 reads TGTGCCAGCAGCTTGATGGCGGGGGGGCCGGATACGCAGTATTTT. The rearrangement links TRBV5-4 to TRBJ2-3, with 9 bases lining up with TRBD2. The CDR3 loop spans 15 amino acids. J was trimmed by 6 bases and V by 1 base; bases with no gene match: 6. Germline V gene data show CDR1 as SGHNT and CDR2 as YYREEE (reference sequence). Filled out from reference TRBV5-4 and TRBJ2-3, the complete variable domain reads ETGVTQSPTHLIKTRGQQVTLRCSSQSGHNTVSWYQQALGQGPQFIFQYYREEENGRGNFPPRFSGLQFPNYSSELNVNALELDDSALYLCASSLMAGGPDTQYFGPGTRLTVL.

This chain uses TRBV7-9 with TRBJ2-3; 8 bases agree with TRBD1. CDR1 SEHNR and CDR2 FQNEAQ come from the germline V gene (reference sequence). V gave up 3 bases and J gave up 9 bases; unmatched junction bases: 5. This CDR3 has 13 residues. As DNA, the CDR3 is TGTGCCAGCAGCTTCTCAGGGGGCGAGACGCAGTATTTT. Amino acid sequence: CASSFSGGETQYF.

As regards this clone: The identical CDR3 is also encoded by other nucleotide sequences in the sample. The V call is TRBV7-2, the J call TRBJ2-7; 7 nucleotides align to TRBD1. The CDR3 runs to 14 residues. CDR1 and CDR2 from the germline V gene are SGHTA and FQGNSA. Trimming at V came to 1 base and at J to 1 base, leaving 1 base not matched to a gene. CDR3 sequence reads: CASSLDRGSYEQYF. The CDR3 DNA reads TGTGCCAGCAGCTTAGACAGGGGTTCCTACGAGCAGTACTTC.

The chain couples TRBV6-1 to TRBJ1-3; the match to TRBD1 covers 7 bases. The CDR3 has 15 residues. V trimming: 5 bases; J trimming: 0 bases; junction bases outside the gene matches: 4. The germline V gene encodes CDR1 MNHNS and CDR2 SASEGT. In nucleotides, the CDR3 is TGTGCCAGCAGTACAGGGGAGAGCTCTGGAAACACCATATATTTT. It is translated as CASSTGESSGNTIYF.

The CDR3 coding sequence is TGTGCCTGGAGTGGGGGGCAGGGGAGCGAAAAACTGTTTTTT. It codes for CAWSGGQGSEKLFF. V and J are TRBV30 and TRBJ1-4; D might be TRBD1 (6 bases). This CDR3 has 14 residues. Trimming cost V 1 base and J 8 bases, with 14 bases left between them. Per germline, CDR1 GTSNPN and CDR2 SVGIG (reference sequence).

The chain is built from TRBV7-2 and TRBJ1-5; 8 nucleotides agree with TRBD1. Germline V CDR1 and CDR2: SGHTA, FQGNSA. The CDR3 has 15 residues. J gave up 3 bases and V 1 base, and 2 bases lay outside the gene matches. The CDR3 reads CASSLGDRYNQPQHF. The CDR3 nucleotides read TGTGCCAGCAGCTTAGGGGACAGGTACAATCAGCCCCAGCATTTT.

This chain connects TRBV2 to TRBJ1-6; D is possibly TRBD1 (5 bases). The V and J ends lost 7 bases and 4 bases respectively, with 11 bases between them. CDR3 length: 14 residues. The germline V gene encodes CDR1 SNHLY and CDR2 FYNNEI. The CDR3 bases are TGTGCCAGCACCACTGACAGTTATAATTCACCCCTCCACTTT. Its translation: CASTTDSYNSPLHF. The variable domain in full, completed from reference TRBV2 and TRBJ1-6, reads EPEVTQTPSHQVTQMGQEVILRCVPISNHLYFYWYRQILGQKVEFLVSFYNNEISEKSEIFDDQFSVERPDGSNFTLKIRSTKLEDSAMYFCASTTDSYNSPLHFGNGTRLTVT.

V is TRBV5-4 and J is TRBJ1-1, with 7 bases identical to TRBD1. The germline V gene has CDR1 SGHNT and CDR2 YYREEE (reference sequence). Trimming at V came to 2 bases and at J to 1 base, leaving 8 bases not matched to a gene. This CDR3 spans 16 amino acids. The CDR3 loop reads CASSFPGGGENTEAFF. The DNA for the CDR3 is TGTGCCAGCAGCTTCCCGGGAGGGGGCGAGAACACTGAAGCTTTCTTT.

This sequence joins TRBV7-9 and TRBJ1-2, with D maybe TRBD1 (5 bases). Trimming took 5 bases from V and 8 from J, leaving 15 bases between them. The CDR3 extends over 13 amino acids. Germline loops: CDR1 SEHNR, CDR2 FQNEAQ (reference sequence). The CDR3 DNA reads TGTGCCAGCAGCCCCGGTGGGGCTCTCGGCTACACCTTC. Amino acid sequence: CASSPGGALGYTF.

In the case of this clone: This CDR3 is also generated by other DNA sequences in the sample. The V gene is TRBV4-3, the J gene TRBJ2-5; TRBD2 agrees at 7 bases. Germline V gene sequence: CDR1 LGHNA, CDR2 YSLEER. Germline trimming cut 1 base from V and 2 bases from J; bases unmatched to any gene: 13. The CDR3 extends over 18 amino acids. CDR3 nucleotide sequence: TGCGCCAGCAGCCAAGGGAGGGCTAGCGGCGGGTTACAAGAGACCCAGTACTTC. This gives the protein CASSQGRASGGLQETQYF.

The V and J genes are TRBV2 and TRBJ2-7; D ambiguous. Germline-derived CDR1 and CDR2 are SNHLY and FYNNEI. This CDR3 spans 12 amino acids. V was pared by 3 bases and J by 3 bases, with 6 bases between. The CDR3 bases are TGTGCCAGCAGTGATAGCCTCTACGAGCAGTACTTC. Residues: CASSDSLYEQYF.

This clone has only a few counts. The J gene is TRBJ2-1, the V gene TRBV2; 9 positions agree with TRBD1. Looked up from germline, CDR1 is SNHLY and CDR2 is FYNNEI. With 1 base clipped from V and 4 bases from J, the junction kept 2 bases outside the gene matches. The CDR3 is 15 amino acids. CDR3 DNA sequence: TGTGCCAGCAGTGAAGAGGGACAGGGATACAATGAGCAGTTCTTC. It specifies CASSEEGQGYNEQFF.

The J gene is TRBJ1-6, the V gene TRBV5-4; the D gene is possibly TRBD1 (5 bases). Germline-derived CDR1 and CDR2 are SGHNT and YYREEE (reference sequence). The length of the CDR3 is 16 residues. Trimming removed 0 bases at V and 14 bases at J, with 21 bases between. The CDR3 DNA reads TGTGCCAGCAGCTTGGCTAGGGGAGGTGGCCAGGGAACCCTCCACTTT. Translating gives CASSLARGGGQGTLHF.

The J gene is TRBJ1-6, the V gene TRBV19; D gene unclear. With 6 bases removed from V and 7 bases from J, the gap between germline ends came to 13 bases. CDR3 length: 14 residues. The germline V gene has CDR1 LNHDA and CDR2 SQIVND (reference sequence). Here the CDR3 reads CASRPPGENSPLHF. DNA of the CDR3: TGTGCCAGTAGACCCCCGGGTGAGAATTCACCCCTCCACTTT.